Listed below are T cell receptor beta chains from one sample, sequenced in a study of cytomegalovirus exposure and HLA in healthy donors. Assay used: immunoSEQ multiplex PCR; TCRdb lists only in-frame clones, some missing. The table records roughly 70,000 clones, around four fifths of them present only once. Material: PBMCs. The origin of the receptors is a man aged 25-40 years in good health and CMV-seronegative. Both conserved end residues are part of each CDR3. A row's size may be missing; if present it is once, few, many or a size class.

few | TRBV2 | CANRRTPGEKLFF
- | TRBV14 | CASSQAAQFYGYTF
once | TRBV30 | CAWSVALSGANVLTF
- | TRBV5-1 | CASSLVGGSTDTQYF
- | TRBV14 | CASSHLGLIGAPKPDTQYF
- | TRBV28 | CASSAAWAGDYRETQYF
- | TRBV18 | CASSLTGLGLSGANVLTF
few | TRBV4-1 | CASSQEADRGYGYTF
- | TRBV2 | CASSARTGGEKLFF
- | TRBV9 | CASSGRTHTNTEAFF
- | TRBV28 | CASSPLSTGARPRNTEAFF
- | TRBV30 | CAWSVTGNEQYF
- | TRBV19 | CASSEIGTDREKLFF
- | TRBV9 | CASSVGGSLFSGNTIYF
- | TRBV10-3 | CATRGQVDQPQHF
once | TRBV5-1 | CASSPRPENEQYF
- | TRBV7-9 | CASSLAESRATGELFF
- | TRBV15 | CATSRVITTGGNYGYTF
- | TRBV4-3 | CASSQVGRVTNEKLFF
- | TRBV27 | CASSPTTSGETQYF
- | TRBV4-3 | CASSQGREGAFF
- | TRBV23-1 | CASSHPDRGVTGELFF
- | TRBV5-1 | CASNEPGGPQHF
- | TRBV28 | CASSPPPYRGTSGSPYNEQFF
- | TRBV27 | CASSLRRDTEAFF
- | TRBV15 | CATSRDLGQKGYTF
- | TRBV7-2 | CASSLAGGAAFF
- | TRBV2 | CASSEAVRYTEAFF
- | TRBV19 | CASSITETNYGYTF
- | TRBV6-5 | CASSLAAYNEQFF
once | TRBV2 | CASLLTGGNSPLHF
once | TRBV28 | CASSLSPRREAFF
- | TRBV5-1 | CASSLVAVNTEAFF
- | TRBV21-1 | CASTRKAKGKSTDTQYF
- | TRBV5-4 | CASSPGGSENYGYTF
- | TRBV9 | CTSGPGNTIYF
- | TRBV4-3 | CASSQVAGGPGAYEQYF
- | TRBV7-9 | CASSLQGGYHGYTF
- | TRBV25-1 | CASSVEGSYGYTF
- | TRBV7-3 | CASSSRGLSSYNEQFF
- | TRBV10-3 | CAINPREGQPQHF
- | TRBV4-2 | CASSQETGFYEQYF
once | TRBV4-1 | CASRLNERGFDDTQYF
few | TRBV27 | CASSKSSGIFGELFF
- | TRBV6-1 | CASSPGTGVYEQYF
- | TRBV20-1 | CSAPDYRGVTF
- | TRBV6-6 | CASTPGPTNYGYTF
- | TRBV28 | CASSSRREGGQPQHF
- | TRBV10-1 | CAGHPQGSEQYF
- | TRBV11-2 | CASSFGQGVDVGEQYF
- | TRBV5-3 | CARSPQRASGLAGEGTGELFF
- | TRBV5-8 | CASRLEEWGGETQYF
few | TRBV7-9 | CASSLDSTVSYGYTF
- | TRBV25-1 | CATRSTEAFF
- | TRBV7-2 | CASSPRAQGAYLTF